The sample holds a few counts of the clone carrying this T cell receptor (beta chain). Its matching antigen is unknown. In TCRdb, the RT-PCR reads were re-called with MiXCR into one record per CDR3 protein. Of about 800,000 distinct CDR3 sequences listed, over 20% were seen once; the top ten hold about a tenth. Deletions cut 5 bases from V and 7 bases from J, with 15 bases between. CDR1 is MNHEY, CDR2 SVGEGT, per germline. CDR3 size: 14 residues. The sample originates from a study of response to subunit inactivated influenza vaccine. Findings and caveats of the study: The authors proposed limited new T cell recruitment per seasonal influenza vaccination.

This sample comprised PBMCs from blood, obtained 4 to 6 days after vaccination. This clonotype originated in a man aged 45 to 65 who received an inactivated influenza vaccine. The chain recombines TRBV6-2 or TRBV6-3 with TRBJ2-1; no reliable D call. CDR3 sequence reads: CASSHTSQGNEQFF. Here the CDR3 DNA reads TGTGCCAGCAGTCACACCAGTCAAGGGAATGAGCAGTTCTTC.